The clone carrying this T cell receptor (beta chain) was observed a handful of times. Its antigen is currently unknown. Germline CDR1 reads LNHDA; CDR2 reads SQIVND (reference sequence). CDR3 length: 13 residues. The ends lost 10 bases at V and 3 bases at J; junction bases unmatched: 8. The data belong to a study of regulatory T cells. Study-wide findings and caveats: In patients, unique TRB V-J pairs were restricted and V/J usage skewed, especially in Tregs. Hydrophobic residues at CDR3 positions 6 and 7 were enriched in conventional CD4+ T cells of CD3G-deficient patients.

Primers: 52 TRBV forward and 13 TRBJ reverse. Profiled with immunoSEQ multiplex PCR; TCRdb holds only in-frame clones, not every one. The sample lists 30,000 to 40,000 clones, about 89% occurring once. All CD3G-deficient patients showed autoimmunity, more severe in two. Patients, 2 to 39 years old, had expanded memory T-cell proportions. CD4+ cells were sorted into CD25-high CD127-low regulatory cells and CD25-low CD127-high conventional cells. The sample was conventional CD4+ T cells sorted from blood. The TCR sequence derives from a person in their late teens or twenties with CD3G deficiency. The chain has TRBV19 and TRBJ1-1, with 7 bases aligning to TRBD1. The CDR3 region is CATTRGYDTEAFF. The CDR3 DNA is TGTGCCACCACCAGGGGGTACGACACTGAAGCTTTCTTT.